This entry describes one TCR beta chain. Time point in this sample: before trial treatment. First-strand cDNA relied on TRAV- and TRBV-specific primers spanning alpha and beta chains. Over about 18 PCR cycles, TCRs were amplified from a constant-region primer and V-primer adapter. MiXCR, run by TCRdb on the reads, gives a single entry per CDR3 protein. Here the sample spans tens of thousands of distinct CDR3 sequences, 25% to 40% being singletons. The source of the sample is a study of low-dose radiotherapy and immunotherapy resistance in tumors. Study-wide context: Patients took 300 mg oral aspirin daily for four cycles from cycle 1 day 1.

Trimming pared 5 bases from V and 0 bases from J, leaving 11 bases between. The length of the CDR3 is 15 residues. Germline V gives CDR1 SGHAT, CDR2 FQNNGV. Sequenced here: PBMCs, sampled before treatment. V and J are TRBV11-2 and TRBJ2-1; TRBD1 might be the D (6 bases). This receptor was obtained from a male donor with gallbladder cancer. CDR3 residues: CASSPDSPSYNEQFF. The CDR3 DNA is TGTGCCAGCAGCCCGGACAGCCCCTCCTACAATGAGCAGTTCTTC.